This T cell receptor beta chain was obtained from a study of glioma-infiltrating T cells after dendritic cell vaccination. Germline CDR1 reads SSHAT; CDR2 reads FNYEAQ (reference sequence). The CDR3 sequence is 14 residues long. V dropped 5 bases and J dropped 6 bases, with 15 bases sitting between them. Produced via immunoSEQ multiplex PCR; TCRdb's table is partial and in-frame only. The data show tens of thousands of clones, with approximately 79% seen just once and under 40% held by the top ten. This receptor was taken from a human donor with glioblastoma. This material consisted of blood, taken before dendritic cell vaccination. The chain combines TRBV7-7 with TRBJ2-3; D perhaps matches TRBD2 (6 bases). DNA for the CDR3: TGTGCCAGCAGCCCTTCGACGGGAGCTGATACGCAGTATTTT. It encodes CASSPSTGADTQYF.